The subject of this entry is one T cell receptor (beta chain). This specimen belongs to a study of blood T cells in healthy people across ages. Overall study context: Template switching picked up about one barcoded beta molecule for each two T cells.

The authors ran a second PCR of 7 to 11 cycles using a sample-barcoded 5' primer and a J-beta primer mix. Researchers report that each sample yielded at least 3 million CDR3-containing paired-end reads. In TCRdb, the 5' RACE reads were re-called with MiXCR into one record per CDR3 protein. Of over 1.5 million distinct CDR3 sequences detected, around 48% appear once; the ten largest clones hold approximately 2.1%. CDR3 size: 17 residues. V shed 0 bases and J shed 0 bases, with 13 bases lying between them. Germline V gene lookup returns CDR1 SGDLS and CDR2 YYNGEE. The donors, all healthy, were Caucasians living in Russia, aged about 6 to 90. Collection of 9 to 10 milliliters of peripheral blood was performed for each donor.

This TCR came from a woman between 35 and 50 years old in good health. Material: blood. The genes are TRBV9 and TRBJ2-1; unclear D gene. Here the CDR3 reads CASSVGGGFSSYNEQFF. CDR3 nucleotides: TGTGCCAGCAGCGTAGGAGGCGGCTTCAGCTCCTACAATGAGCAGTTCTTC.